This T cell receptor beta chain was documented in a study (dated by TCRdb to 2015 to 2016). Comments on this clonotype: It has no known antigen specificity. No base-level quality is on record; no much larger clone is a single base apart.

The library was made by RT-PCR. Sequencing took place on an Illumina MiSeq. TCRdb took the public reads, trimmed them with fastp at Q25, ran MiXCR for clone calling and kept in-frame beta chains. Each CDR3 protein gets just one entry, which takes the most common genes and DNA from the rows behind it. Here the sample has around 700,000 distinct CDR3 sequences; around 14% occur a single time. The top ten hold about 3.6% of the sample. V was cut back by 6 bases and J by 2 bases, leaving a gap of 10 bases between them. Reading from cysteine to phenylalanine, the CDR3 counts 13 amino acids. The DNA shown is the 39-base CDR3, in frame from base 1. For CDR1 and CDR2, the germline V gene lists MNHEY and SVGEGT.

This TCR was sampled from a female donor in good health, serving as a healthy control. The chain joins TRBV6-2 or TRBV6-3 to TRBJ1-2; the D segment cannot be called with confidence. The sequenced material came from memory CD4+ T cells from blood. The CDR3 region reads CASRMAQNYGYTF. The nucleotide sequence reads as follows: TGTGCCAGCAGGATGGCACAGAACTATGGCTACACCTTC.